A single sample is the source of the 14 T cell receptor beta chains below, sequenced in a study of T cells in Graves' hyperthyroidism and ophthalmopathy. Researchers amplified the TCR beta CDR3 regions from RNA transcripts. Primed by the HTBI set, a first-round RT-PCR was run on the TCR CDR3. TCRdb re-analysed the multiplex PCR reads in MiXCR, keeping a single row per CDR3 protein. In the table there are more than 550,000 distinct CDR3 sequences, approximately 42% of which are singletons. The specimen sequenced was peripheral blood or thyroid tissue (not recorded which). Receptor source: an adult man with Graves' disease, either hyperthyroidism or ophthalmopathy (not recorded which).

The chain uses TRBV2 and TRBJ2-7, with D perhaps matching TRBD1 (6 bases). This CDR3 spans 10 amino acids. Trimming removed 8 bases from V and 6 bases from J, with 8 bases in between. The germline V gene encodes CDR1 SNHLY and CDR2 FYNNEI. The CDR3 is CASRGGEQYF. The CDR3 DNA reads TGTGCCAGCCGAGGGGGCGAGCAGTACTTC.

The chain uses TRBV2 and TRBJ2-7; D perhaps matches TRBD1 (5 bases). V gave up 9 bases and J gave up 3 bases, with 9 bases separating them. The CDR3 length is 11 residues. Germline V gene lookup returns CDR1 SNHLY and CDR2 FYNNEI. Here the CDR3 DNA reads TGTGCCAGACAGGCAAACTACGAGCAGTACTTC. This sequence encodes CARQANYEQYF. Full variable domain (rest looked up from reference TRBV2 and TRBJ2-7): EPEVTQTPSHQVTQMGQEVILRCVPISNHLYFYWYRQILGQKVEFLVSFYNNEISEKSEIFDDQFSVERPDGSNFTLKIRSTKLEDSAMYFCARQANYEQYFGPGTRLTVT.

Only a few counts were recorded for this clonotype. Written as DNA, the CDR3 is TGTGCCAGCAGCTTAGCACAGGGTTTTATGACTGAAGCTTTCTTT. Protein: CASSLAQGFMTEAFF. The chain has TRBV7-9 and TRBJ1-1; D possibly corresponds to TRBD1 (6 bases). This CDR3 has 15 residues. Germline CDR1 is SEHNR and CDR2 is FQNEAQ (reference sequence). V was clipped by 0 bases and J by 5 bases, with 13 bases between them.

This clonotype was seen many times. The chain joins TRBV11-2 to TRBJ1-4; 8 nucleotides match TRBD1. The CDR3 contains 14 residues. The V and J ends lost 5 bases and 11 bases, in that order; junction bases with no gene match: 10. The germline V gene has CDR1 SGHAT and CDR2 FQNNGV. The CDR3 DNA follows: TGTGCCAGCAGCCCAGGACAGGGATTGGAGAAACTGTTTTTT. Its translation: CASSPGQGLEKLFF.

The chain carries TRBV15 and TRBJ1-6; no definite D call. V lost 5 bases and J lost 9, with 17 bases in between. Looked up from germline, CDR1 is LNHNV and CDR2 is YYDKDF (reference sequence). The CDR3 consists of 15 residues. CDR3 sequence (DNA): TGTGCCACCAGCGTTGGTTTAGGAGGGCTTTCACCCCTCCACTTT. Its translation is CATSVGLGGLSPLHF.

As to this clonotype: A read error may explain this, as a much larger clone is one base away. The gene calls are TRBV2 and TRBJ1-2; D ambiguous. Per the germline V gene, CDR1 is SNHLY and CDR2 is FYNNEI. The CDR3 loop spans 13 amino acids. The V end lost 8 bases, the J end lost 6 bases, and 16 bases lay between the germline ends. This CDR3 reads CASGTRVRNGYTF. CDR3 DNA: TGTGCCAGCGGCACCCGGGTCAGGAATGGCTACACCTTC. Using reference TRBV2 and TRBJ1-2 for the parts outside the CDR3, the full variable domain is EPEVTQTPSHQVTQMGQEVILRCVPISNHLYFYWYRQILGQKVEFLVSFYNNEISEKSEIFDDQFSVERPDGSNFTLKIRSTKLEDSAMYFCASGTRVRNGYTFGSGTRLTVV.

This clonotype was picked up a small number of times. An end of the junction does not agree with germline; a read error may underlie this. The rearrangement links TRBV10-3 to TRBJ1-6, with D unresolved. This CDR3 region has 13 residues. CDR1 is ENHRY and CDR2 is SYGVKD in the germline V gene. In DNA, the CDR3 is TGTGCCAGCAGTGGAGGGAGAGGTTCACCCCTCCACTTT. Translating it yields CASSGGRGSPLHF.

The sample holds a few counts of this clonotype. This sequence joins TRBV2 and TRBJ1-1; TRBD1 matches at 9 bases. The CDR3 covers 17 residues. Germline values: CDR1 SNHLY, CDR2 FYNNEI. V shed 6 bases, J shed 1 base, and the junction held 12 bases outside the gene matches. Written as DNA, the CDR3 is TGTGCCAGCAGCCCCGGGACAGGGCATGCAACGAACACTGAAGCTTTCTTT. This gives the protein CASSPGTGHATNTEAFF.

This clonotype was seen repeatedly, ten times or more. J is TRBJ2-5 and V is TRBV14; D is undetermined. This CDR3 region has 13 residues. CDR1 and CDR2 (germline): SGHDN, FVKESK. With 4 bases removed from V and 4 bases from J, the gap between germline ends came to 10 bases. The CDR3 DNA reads TGTGCCAGCAGCCCCGTGGACGGAGAGACCCAGTACTTC. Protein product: CASSPVDGETQYF. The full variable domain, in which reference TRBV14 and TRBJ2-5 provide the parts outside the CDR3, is EAGVTQFPSHSVIEKGQTVTLRCDPISGHDNLYWYRRVMGKEIKFLLHFVKESKQDESGMPNNRFLAERTGGTYSTLKVQPAELEDSGVYFCASSPVDGETQYFGPGTRLLVL.

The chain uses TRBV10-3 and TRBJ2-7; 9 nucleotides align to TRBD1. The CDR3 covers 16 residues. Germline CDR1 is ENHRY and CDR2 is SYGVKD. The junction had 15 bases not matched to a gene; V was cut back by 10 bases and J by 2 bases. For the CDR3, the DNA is TGTGCCAGCAGGGACCCGGGACAGGGTCGTACCTACGAGCAGTACTTC. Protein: CASRDPGQGRTYEQYF.

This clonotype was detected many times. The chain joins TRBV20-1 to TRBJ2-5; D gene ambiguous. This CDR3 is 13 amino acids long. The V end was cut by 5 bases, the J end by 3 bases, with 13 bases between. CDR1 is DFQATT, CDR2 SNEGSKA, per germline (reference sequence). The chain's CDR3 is CSAQGPVEETQYF. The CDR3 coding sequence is TGCAGTGCTCAAGGTCCGGTGGAAGAGACCCAGTACTTC.

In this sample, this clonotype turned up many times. This CDR3 is CASSESHLDEKLFF. The CDR3 DNA sequence: TGCGCCAGCAGTGAGTCCCACCTCGATGAAAAACTGTTTTTT. The chain links TRBV10-2 to TRBJ1-4; D is unresolved. Germline loops: CDR1 WSHSY, CDR2 SAAADI. V was shortened by 0 bases and J by 6 bases, with 8 bases between the two germline ends. The CDR3 has 14 residues.

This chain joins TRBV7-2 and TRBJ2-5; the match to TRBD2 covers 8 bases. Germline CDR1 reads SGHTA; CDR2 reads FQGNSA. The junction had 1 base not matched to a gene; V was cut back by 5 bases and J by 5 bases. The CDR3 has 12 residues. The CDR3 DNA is TGTGCCAGCAGCCGCGGGGGGGAGACCCAGTACTTC. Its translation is CASSRGGETQYF.

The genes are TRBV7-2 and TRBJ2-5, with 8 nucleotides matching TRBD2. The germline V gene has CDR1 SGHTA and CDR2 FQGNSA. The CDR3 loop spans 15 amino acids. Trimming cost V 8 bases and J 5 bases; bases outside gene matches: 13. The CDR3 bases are TGTGCCAGCTCACCAAGACTCGGCGGGAGGGAGACCCAGTACTTC. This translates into CASSPRLGGRETQYF.